One and the same sample provided the 8 T cell receptor beta chains below, sequenced in a study of T cell responses to AZD1222 COVID-19 vaccine. Using immunoSEQ multiplex PCR, the repertoire was profiled, and TCRdb retains in-frame clones only, with some absent. The sample holds more than 85,000 clones, about 94% seen once. The material was peripheral blood, obtained 28 days after the second AZD1222 dose. Source of these receptors: an adult who received the AZD1222 COVID-19 vaccine.

The chain has TRBV20-1 and TRBJ1-6; D is ambiguous. The CDR3 length is 11 residues. Trimming took 0 bases from V and 18 from J, leaving 12 bases between them. Germline V lookup: CDR1 DFQATT, CDR2 SNEGSKA (reference sequence). The CDR3 DNA is TGCAGTGCTAGAGATTTGTTGACAAACCACTTT. Protein product: CSARDLLTNHF.

The rearrangement links TRBV3-1 (or the pseudogene TRBV3-2) to TRBJ1-1; TRBD1 aligns across 8 bases. Germline lookup yields CDR1 LGHDT and CDR2 YNNKEL (reference sequence). V was clipped by 2 bases and J by 5 bases; unmatched bases: 4. The CDR3 spans 14 residues. CDR3: CASSQRTGRTEAFF. The CDR3 DNA sequence: TGTGCCAGCAGCCAACGGACAGGGAGGACTGAAGCTTTCTTT.

The rearrangement links TRBV4-1 to TRBJ1-2; D unclear. Per germline, CDR1 MGHRA and CDR2 YSYEKL. The length of the CDR3 is 17 residues. The V end lost 0 bases, the J end lost 4 bases, and 18 bases lay between the germline ends. CDR3 bases: TGCGCCAGCAGCCAAGACATGAGGCAACCGGGGATCTATGGCTACACCTTC. Translating gives CASSQDMRQPGIYGYTF.

The chain employs TRBV10-1 and TRBJ1-1; D may be TRBD1 (5 bases). The CDR3 consists of 13 residues. V lost 6 bases and J lost 7, with 15 bases in between. Germline V gene lookup returns CDR1 WNHNN and CDR2 SYGVQD (reference sequence). CDR3: CASSYNPGDEAFF. DNA for the CDR3: TGCGCCAGCAGCTATAACCCGGGGGATGAAGCTTTCTTT.

The chain is built from TRBV19 and TRBJ1-2; D unclear. Germline V gene lookup returns CDR1 LNHDA and CDR2 SQIVND (reference sequence). This CDR3 region has 13 residues. Trimming took 1 base from V and 8 from J, leaving 11 bases between them. CDR3 protein: CASSIGGVGGYTF. The CDR3 DNA is TGTGCCAGTAGTATAGGGGGTGTCGGGGGCTACACCTTC.

V and J are TRBV7-6 and TRBJ1-6, with D tentatively TRBD1 (6 bases). The V end lost 0 bases, the J end lost 3 bases, and 15 bases lay between the germline ends. The CDR3 sequence is 18 residues long. Germline V CDR1 and CDR2: SGHVS, FNYEAQ. The CDR3 loop is CASSLAGGGLGYNSPLHF. The CDR3 DNA sequence: TGTGCCAGCAGCTTAGCGGGGGGCGGTTTAGGCTATAATTCACCCCTCCACTTT.

The chain links TRBV5-4 to TRBJ1-3; the D gene is possibly TRBD1 (6 bases). Germline V lookup: CDR1 SGHNT, CDR2 YYREEE (reference sequence). The CDR3 is 14 amino acids. The germline V and J ends were trimmed by 1 base and 4 bases, with 9 bases remaining between them. CDR3: CASSLQGTGNTIYF. The CDR3 DNA sequence: TGTGCCAGCAGCTTGCAGGGGACCGGAAACACCATATATTTT.

By proportion, this clone is medium-sized. The J gene is TRBJ1-6, the V gene TRBV3-1 (or the pseudogene TRBV3-2), with 10 positions matching TRBD1. Trimming took 4 bases from V and 7 from J; bases not matched to a gene: 7. This CDR3 comprises 16 residues. Germline-derived CDR1 and CDR2 are LGHDT and YNNKEL (reference sequence). The DNA of the CDR3 is TGTGCCAGCAGCCCCCGGACAGGGGGAAAAAATTCACCCCTCCACTTT. Translation: CASSPRTGGKNSPLHF.